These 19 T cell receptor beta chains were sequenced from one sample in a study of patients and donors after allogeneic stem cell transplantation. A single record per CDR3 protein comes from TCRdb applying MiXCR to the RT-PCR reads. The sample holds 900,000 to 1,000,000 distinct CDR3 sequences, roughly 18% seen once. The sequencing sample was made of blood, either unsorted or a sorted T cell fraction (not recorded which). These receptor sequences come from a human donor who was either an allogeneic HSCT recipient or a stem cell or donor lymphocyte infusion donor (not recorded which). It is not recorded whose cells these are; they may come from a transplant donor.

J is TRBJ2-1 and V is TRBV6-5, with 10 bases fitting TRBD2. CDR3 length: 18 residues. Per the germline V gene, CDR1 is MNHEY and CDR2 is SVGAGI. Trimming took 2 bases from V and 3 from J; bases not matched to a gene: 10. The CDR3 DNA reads TGTGCCAGCAGTTACCGAACAACTAGCGGGGACCTCTACAATGAGCAGTTCTTC. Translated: CASSYRTTSGDLYNEQFF.

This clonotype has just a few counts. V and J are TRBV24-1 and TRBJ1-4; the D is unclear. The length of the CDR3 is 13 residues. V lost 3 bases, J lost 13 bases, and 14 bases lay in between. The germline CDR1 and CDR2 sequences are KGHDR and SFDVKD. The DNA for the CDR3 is TGTGCCACCAGTGATGCGGGGATACCCGGACTGTTTTTT. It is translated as CATSDAGIPGLFF.

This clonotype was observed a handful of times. Here the CDR3 reads CSASAPVEKLFF. DNA of the CDR3: TGCAGTGCTAGCGCCCCCGTTGAAAAACTGTTTTTT. This chain uses TRBV20-1 with TRBJ1-4; D is ambiguous. CDR3 length: 12 amino acids. The V gene lost 3 bases and the J gene lost 7 bases, with 9 bases spanning the gap. Germline assignment: CDR1 DFQATT and CDR2 SNEGSKA (reference sequence).

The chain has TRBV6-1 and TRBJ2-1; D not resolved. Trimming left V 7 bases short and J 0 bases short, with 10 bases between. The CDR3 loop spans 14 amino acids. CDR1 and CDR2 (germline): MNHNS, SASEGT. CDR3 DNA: TGTGCCAGCAATACTGACCCCTCCTACAATGAGCAGTTCTTC. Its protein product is CASNTDPSYNEQFF.

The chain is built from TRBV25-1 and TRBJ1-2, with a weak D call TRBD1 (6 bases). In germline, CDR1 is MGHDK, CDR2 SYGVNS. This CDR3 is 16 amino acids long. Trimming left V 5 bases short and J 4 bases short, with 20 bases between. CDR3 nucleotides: TGTGCCAGCAGTAAGTTGGGGCCTCAGGGGATCTATGGCTACACCTTC. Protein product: CASSKLGPQGIYGYTF.

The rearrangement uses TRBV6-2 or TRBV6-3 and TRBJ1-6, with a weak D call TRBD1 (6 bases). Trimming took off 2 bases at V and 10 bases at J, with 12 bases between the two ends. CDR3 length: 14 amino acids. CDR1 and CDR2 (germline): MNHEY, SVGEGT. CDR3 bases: TGTGCCAGCAGTTACCCGCAGGGGCACTCACCCCTCCACTTT. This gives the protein CASSYPQGHSPLHF.

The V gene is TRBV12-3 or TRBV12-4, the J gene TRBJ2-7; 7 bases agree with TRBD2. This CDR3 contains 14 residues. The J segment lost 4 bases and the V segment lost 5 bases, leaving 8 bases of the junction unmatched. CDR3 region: CASSLRTSWYEQYF. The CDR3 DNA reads TGTGCCAGCAGTCTTCGGACTAGTTGGTACGAGCAGTACTTC.

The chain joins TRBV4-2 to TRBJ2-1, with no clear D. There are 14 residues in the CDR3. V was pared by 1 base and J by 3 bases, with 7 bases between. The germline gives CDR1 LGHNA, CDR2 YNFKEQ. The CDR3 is CASSQGDNYNEQFF. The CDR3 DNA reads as TGTGCCAGCAGCCAAGGTGATAACTACAATGAGCAGTTCTTC.

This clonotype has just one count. The CDR3 coding sequence is TGTGCCTGGAGTCCGAGGACAGGGAGGGGCGAGCAGTACTTC. This translates into CAWSPRTGRGEQYF. J is TRBJ2-7 and V is TRBV30; a weak D match, TRBD1 (8 bases). Between the trimmed V and J ends, which lost 2 bases and 6 bases, there was a span of 17 bases. CDR1 and CDR2 (germline): GTSNPN, SVGIG (reference sequence). This CDR3 is built from 14 residues.

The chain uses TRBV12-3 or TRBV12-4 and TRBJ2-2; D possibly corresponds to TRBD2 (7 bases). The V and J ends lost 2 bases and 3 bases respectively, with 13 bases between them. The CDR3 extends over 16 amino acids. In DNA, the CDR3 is TGTGCCAGCAGTTTATACAGGGAGGGGGACACCGGGGAGCTGTTTTTT. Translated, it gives CASSLYREGDTGELFF.

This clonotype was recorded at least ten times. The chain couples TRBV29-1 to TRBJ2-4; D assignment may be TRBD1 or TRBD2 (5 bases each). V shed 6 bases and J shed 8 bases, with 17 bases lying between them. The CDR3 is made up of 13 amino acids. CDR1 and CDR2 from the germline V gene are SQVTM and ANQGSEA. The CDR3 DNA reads TGCAGCGTCGAGGGACCGGTCCGGGACATTCAGTACTTC. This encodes CSVEGPVRDIQYF.

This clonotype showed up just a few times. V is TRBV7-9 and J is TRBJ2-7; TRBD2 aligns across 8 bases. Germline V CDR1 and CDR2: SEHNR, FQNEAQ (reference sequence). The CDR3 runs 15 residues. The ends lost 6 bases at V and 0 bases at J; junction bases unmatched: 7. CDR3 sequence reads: CASRGPGLVSYEQYF. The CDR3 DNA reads TGTGCCAGCAGGGGGCCGGGACTAGTCTCCTACGAGCAGTACTTC.

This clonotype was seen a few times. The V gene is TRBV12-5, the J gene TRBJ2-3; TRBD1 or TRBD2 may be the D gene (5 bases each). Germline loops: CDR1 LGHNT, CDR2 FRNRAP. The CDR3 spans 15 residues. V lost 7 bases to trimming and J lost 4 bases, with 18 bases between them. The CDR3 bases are TGTGCTAGTGCTCTGGGACCGTATACAGCAGATACGCAGTATTTT. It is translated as CASALGPYTADTQYF.

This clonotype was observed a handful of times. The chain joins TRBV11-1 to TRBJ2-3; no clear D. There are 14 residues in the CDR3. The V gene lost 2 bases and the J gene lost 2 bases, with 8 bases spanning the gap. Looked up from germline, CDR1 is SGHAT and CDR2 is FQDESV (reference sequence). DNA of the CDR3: TGTGCCAGCAGCTTACACGGCTCCACAGATACGCAGTATTTT. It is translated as CASSLHGSTDTQYF.

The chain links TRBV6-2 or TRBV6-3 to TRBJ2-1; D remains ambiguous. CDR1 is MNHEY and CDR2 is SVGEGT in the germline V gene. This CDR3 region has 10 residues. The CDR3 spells CERRAYEQFF. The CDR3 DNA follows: TGTGAGAGAAGAGCGTATGAGCAGTTCTTC.

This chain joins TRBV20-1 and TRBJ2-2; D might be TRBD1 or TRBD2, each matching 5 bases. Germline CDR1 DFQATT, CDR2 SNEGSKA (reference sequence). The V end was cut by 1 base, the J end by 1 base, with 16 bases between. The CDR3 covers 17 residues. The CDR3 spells CSARVPREGRNTGELFF. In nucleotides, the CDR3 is TGCAGTGCTAGAGTACCCAGGGAAGGGAGGAACACCGGGGAGCTGTTTTTT.

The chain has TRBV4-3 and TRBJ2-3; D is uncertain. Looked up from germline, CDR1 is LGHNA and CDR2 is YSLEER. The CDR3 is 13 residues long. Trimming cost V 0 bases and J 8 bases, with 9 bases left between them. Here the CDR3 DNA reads TGCGCCAGCAGCCAAGAAGGAGTCGGTACGCAGTATTTT. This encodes CASSQEGVGTQYF.

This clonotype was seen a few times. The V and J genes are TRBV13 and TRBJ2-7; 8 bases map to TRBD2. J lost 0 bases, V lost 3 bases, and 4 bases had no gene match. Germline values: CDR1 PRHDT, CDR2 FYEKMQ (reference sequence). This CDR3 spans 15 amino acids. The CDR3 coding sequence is TGTGCCAGCAGCTTTGGCGGGGGGAGCTCCTACGAGCAGTACTTC. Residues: CASSFGGGSSYEQYF.

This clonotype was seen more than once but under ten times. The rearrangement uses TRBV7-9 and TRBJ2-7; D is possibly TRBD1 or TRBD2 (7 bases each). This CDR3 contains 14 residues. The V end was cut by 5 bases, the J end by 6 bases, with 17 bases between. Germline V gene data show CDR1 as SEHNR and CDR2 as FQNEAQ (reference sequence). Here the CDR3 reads CASSRGTERGEQYF. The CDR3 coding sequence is TGTGCCAGCAGCAGGGGGACAGAGCGGGGCGAGCAGTACTTC.